This T cell receptor (beta chain) was observed in a study of blood T cells in healthy people across ages. As regards this clonotype: Its target is unknown. A read error may account for a junction end that differs from germline.

Study-level results: Per million T cells, the diversity of TCR beta decreased roughly linearly as age advanced. Greater diversity and more naive CD4+ cells were seen in long-lived donors than in aged donors.

The second PCR ran roughly 6 to 11 cycles with a sample-barcoded 5' primer and J-beta primers. The authors tagged each cDNA molecule using a template-switch adaptor with 12 random nucleotides. Each sample yielded at least 3 million CDR3-containing paired-end reads. Each CDR3 protein is one row after TCRdb ran MiXCR on the 5' RACE reads. There are 1.5 million to 2 million distinct CDR3 sequences in the sample; about 30% occur only once, and 7.7% lies in the top ten. This clonotype was sampled from a woman in her twenties or thirties in good health. Sequenced input: blood.

The CDR3 DNA follows: TGCGCCAGCAGCTTAGGCTCTAGCGGGAGGGCCGGAGAGACCCAGTACTTC. Translating gives CASSLGSSGRAGETQYF. The J gene is TRBJ2-5, the V gene TRBV7-2; 12 nucleotides match TRBD2. The CDR3 extends over 17 amino acids. Germline lookup yields CDR1 SGHTA and CDR2 FQGNSA.